These T cell receptor beta chains were read from a single sample in a study of T cell repertoires in cytomegalovirus infection. Their antigens remain unidentified. TCRdb re-called the reads through MiXCR, storing one row per CDR3 protein. The sample records approximately 1,000,000 distinct CDR3 sequences, around 32% being singletons. Material: cultured CD8+ T cells from PBMCs, obtained from culture after CMV antigen stimulation. These receptors originate from a human donor in good health (CMV status not recorded). Some clones in this sample may be carry-over from other donors' samples. Each CDR3 is given with its conserved first and last residue. A D gene is named only where the DNA matches it firmly. The size entry is marked missing in some rows and otherwise reads once, few, many or a size class.

size: .; D: .; J: TRBJ2-2; V: TRBV5-6; CDR3: CASSSWFGGTGELFF; DNA: TGTGCCAGCAGCTCTTGGTTCGGGGGCACCGGGGAGCTGTTTTTT
size: .; D: .; J: TRBJ2-1; V: TRBV7-9; CDR3: CASGPGAAPYNEQFF; DNA: TGTGCCAGCGGTCCAGGGGCTGCGCCGTACAATGAGCAGTTCTTC
size: few; D: .; J: TRBJ2-4; V: TRBV7-2; CDR3: CASSPFGAGIAKNIQYF; DNA: TGTGCCAGCAGCCCCTTTGGGGCGGGCATTGCCAAAAACATTCAGTACTTC
size: .; D: TRBD1; J: TRBJ2-5; V: TRBV5-4; CDR3: CASSWDRADETQYF; DNA: TGTGCCAGCAGCTGGGACAGGGCGGACGAGACCCAGTACTTC
size: many; D: .; J: TRBJ2-3; V: TRBV27; CDR3: CASSLRGSTDTQYF; DNA: TGTGCCAGCAGTTTAAGGGGTAGCACAGATACGCAGTATTTT
size: .; D: TRBD2; J: TRBJ2-1; V: TRBV7-9; CDR3: CASSPQIRASGGWNEQFF; DNA: TGTGCCAGCAGCCCGCAGATTAGAGCTAGCGGGGGGTGGAATGAGCAGTTCTTC
size: few; D: TRBD2; J: TRBJ2-1; V: TRBV25-1; CDR3: CASSERLSGVVEQFF; DNA: TGTGCCAGCAGTGAACGACTCAGCGGGGTGGTTGAGCAGTTCTTC
size: .; D: .; J: TRBJ1-5; V: TRBV10-3; CDR3: CAISESLGNQPQHF; DNA: TGTGCCATCAGTGAGTCGCTGGGTAATCAGCCCCAGCATTTT
size: few; D: TRBD1; J: TRBJ2-5; V: TRBV24-1; CDR3: CATSDSGTGFLYQETQYF; DNA: TGTGCCACCAGTGATTCCGGGACAGGGTTCCTTTACCAAGAGACCCAGTACTTC
size: .; D: .; J: TRBJ2-1; V: TRBV7-6; CDR3: CASSLEGVIKGGEQFF; DNA: TGTGCCAGCAGCCTAGAGGGGGTAATTAAAGGGGGTGAGCAGTTCTTC
size: once; D: .; J: TRBJ2-1; V: TRBV5-1; CDR3: CASSLSYSPEQFF; DNA: TGCGCCAGCAGCTTGTCCTATTCCCCCGAGCAGTTCTTC
size: .; D: .; J: TRBJ1-2; V: TRBV6-5; CDR3: CASSYSLGAHGYTF; DNA: TGTGCCAGCAGTTACTCGCTGGGGGCTCATGGCTACACCTTC
size: few; D: TRBD2; J: TRBJ2-5; V: TRBV4-1; CDR3: CASSPPSSGGFQETQYF; DNA: TGCGCCAGCAGCCCCCCCTCCAGCGGGGGGTTTCAAGAGACCCAGTACTTC
size: .; D: .; J: TRBJ2-3; V: TRBV20-1; CDR3: CSARGGRKELSTDTQYF; DNA: TGCAGTGCTAGAGGAGGACGGAAGGAACTAAGCACAGATACGCAGTATTTT
size: .; D: .; J: TRBJ2-1; V: TRBV29-1; CDR3: CSIVRTSSREQFF; DNA: TGCAGTATTGTCCGGACCTCGTCGCGTGAGCAGTTCTTC
size: .; D: .; J: TRBJ2-3; V: TRBV27; CDR3: CASSSRQDFTDTQYF; DNA: TGTGCCAGCAGTTCGCGACAAGACTTCACAGATACGCAGTATTTT
size: few; D: .; J: TRBJ1-2; V: TRBV7-2; CDR3: CASSPGQPSFHGYTF; DNA: TGTGCCAGCAGCCCCGGACAGCCTAGTTTTCATGGCTACACCTTC
size: many; D: .; J: TRBJ1-1; V: TRBV6-5; CDR3: CASSYSAPHSPETEAFF; DNA: TGTGCCAGCAGTTACTCCGCACCACATAGTCCGGAGACTGAAGCTTTCTTT
size: .; D: TRBD2; J: TRBJ2-3; V: TRBV28; CDR3: CASTGLATTDTQYF; DNA: TGTGCCAGCACCGGACTAGCTACCACAGATACGCAGTATTTT
size: few; D: .; J: TRBJ1-2; V: TRBV3-1; CDR3: CASSQVLRGGHGYTF; DNA: TGTGCCAGCAGCCAAGTCCTCAGGGGTGGCCATGGCTACACCTTC
size: many; D: TRBD2; J: TRBJ2-1; V: TRBV7-8; CDR3: CASSTGLAGIDNEQFF; DNA: TGTGCCAGCAGCACCGGACTAGCGGGGATTGACAATGAGCAGTTCTTC
size: .; D: .; J: TRBJ1-2; V: TRBV28; CDR3: CASSLGVLRYGYTF; DNA: TGTGCCAGCAGCCTTGGAGTCCTGAGATATGGCTACACCTTC
size: .; D: .; J: TRBJ2-4; V: TRBV28; CDR3: CASSSLQGGENIQYF; DNA: TGTGCCAGCAGCTCCCTACAGGGCGGGGAGAACATTCAGTACTTC
size: .; D: .; J: TRBJ1-5; V: TRBV25-1; CDR3: CASSMDRSNQPQHF; DNA: TGTGCCAGCAGCATGGACAGAAGCAATCAGCCCCAGCATTTT
size: few; D: TRBD1; J: TRBJ1-1; V: TRBV6-2/TRBV6-3; CDR3: CASSSNRGGNTEAFF; DNA: TGTGCCAGCAGCTCTAACAGGGGAGGGAACACTGAAGCTTTCTTT
size: .; D: .; J: TRBJ2-6; V: TRBV2; CDR3: CASHPSPGGPRSGANVLTF; DNA: TGTGCCAGCCACCCTAGCCCGGGGGGCCCCCGCTCTGGGGCCAACGTCCTGACTTTC
size: few; D: TRBD2; J: TRBJ2-1; V: TRBV27; CDR3: CASSLGTSGGAMNEQFF; DNA: TGTGCCAGCAGTTTAGGGACTAGCGGGGGGGCCATGAATGAGCAGTTCTTC
size: .; D: TRBD1; J: TRBJ2-3; V: TRBV4-2; CDR3: CASRATGGDTQYF; DNA: TGTGCCAGCAGGGCAACAGGGGGAGATACGCAGTATTTT
size: many; D: TRBD1; J: TRBJ1-1; V: TRBV4-1; CDR3: CASRREDRANTEAFF; DNA: TGCGCCAGCAGACGGGAAGACAGGGCGAACACTGAAGCTTTCTTT
size: .; D: .; J: TRBJ2-2; V: TRBV4-1; CDR3: CASSQEPGWYTGELFF; DNA: TGCGCCAGCAGCCAAGAACCAGGGTGGTACACCGGGGAGCTGTTTTTT
size: .; D: .; J: TRBJ2-1; V: TRBV5-4; CDR3: CASSLVGGLEQFF; DNA: TGTGCCAGCAGCTTGGTCGGGGGGCTTGAGCAGTTCTTC
size: few; D: .; J: TRBJ1-1; V: TRBV2; CDR3: CASSDKRTEAFF; DNA: TGTGCCAGCAGTGATAAGCGGACTGAAGCTTTCTTT
size: .; D: .; J: TRBJ1-5; V: TRBV19; CDR3: CASRIDGYSNQPQHF; DNA: TGTGCCAGTAGGATAGACGGCTATAGCAATCAGCCCCAGCATTTT
size: .; D: .; J: TRBJ1-2; V: TRBV27; CDR3: CASSLSAVNYGYTF; DNA: TGTGCCAGCAGTTTATCGGCGGTTAACTATGGCTACACCTTC
size: .; D: .; J: TRBJ2-3; V: TRBV6-2/TRBV6-3; CDR3: CASRWTASTDTQYF; DNA: TGTGCCAGCAGATGGACAGCTAGCACAGATACGCAGTATTTT